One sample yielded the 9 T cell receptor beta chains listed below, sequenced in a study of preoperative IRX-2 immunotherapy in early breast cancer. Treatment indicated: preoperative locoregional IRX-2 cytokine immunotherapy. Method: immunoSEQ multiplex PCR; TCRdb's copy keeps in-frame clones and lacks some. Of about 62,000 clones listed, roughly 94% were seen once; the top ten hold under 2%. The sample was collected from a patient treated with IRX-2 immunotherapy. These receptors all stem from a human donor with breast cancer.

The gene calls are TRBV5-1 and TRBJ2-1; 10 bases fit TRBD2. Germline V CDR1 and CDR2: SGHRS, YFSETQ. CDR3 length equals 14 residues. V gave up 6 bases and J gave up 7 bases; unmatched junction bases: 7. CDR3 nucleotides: TGCGCCAGCAAGGCTAGCGGGAGTCGAAATGAGCAGTTCTTC. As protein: CASKASGSRNEQFF.

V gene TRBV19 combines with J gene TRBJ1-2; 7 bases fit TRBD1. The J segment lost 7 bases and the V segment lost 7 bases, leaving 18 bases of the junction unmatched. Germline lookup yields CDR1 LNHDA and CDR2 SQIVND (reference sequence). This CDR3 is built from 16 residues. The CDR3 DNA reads TGTGCCAGTACTGCGAATCACAGGGGATTCCTTCCTGGCTACACCTTC. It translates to CASTANHRGFLPGYTF.

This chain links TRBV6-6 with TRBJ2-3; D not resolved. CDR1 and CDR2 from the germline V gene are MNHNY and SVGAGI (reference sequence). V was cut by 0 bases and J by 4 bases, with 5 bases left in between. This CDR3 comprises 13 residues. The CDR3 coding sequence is TGTGCCAGCAGTTACTCTCTATCAGATACGCAGTATTTT. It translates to CASSYSLSDTQYF.

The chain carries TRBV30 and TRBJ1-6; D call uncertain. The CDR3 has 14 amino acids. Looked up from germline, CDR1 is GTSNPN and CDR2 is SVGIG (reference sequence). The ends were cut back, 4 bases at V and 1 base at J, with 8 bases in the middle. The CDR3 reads CAWTAGSYNSPLHF. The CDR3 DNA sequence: TGTGCCTGGACCGCGGGGTCCTATAATTCACCCCTCCACTTT.

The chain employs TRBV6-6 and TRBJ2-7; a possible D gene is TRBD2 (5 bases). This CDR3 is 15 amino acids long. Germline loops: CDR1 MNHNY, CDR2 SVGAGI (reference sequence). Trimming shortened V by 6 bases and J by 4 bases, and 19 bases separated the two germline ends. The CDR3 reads CASSQRSGLRYEQYF. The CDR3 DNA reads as TGTGCCAGCAGCCAACGGTCGGGATTGCGGTACGAGCAGTACTTC.

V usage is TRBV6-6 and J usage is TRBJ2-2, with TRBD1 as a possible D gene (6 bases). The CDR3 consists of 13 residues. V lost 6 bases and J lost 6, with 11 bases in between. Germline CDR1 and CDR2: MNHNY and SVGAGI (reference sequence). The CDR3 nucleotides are TGTGCCAGCAGCCCAGGGGAGCCCGGGGAGCTGTTTTTT. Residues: CASSPGEPGELFF.

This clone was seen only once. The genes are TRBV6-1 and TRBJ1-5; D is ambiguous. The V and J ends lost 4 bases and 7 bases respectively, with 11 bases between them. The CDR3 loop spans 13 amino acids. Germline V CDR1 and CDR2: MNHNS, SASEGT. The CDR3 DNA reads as TGTGCCAGCAGTGTCGGGCAGATCCAGCCCCAGCATTTT. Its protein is CASSVGQIQPQHF.

The CDR3 loop is CASSAPGLTRQTQYF. For the CDR3, the DNA is TGTGCCAGCAGCGCCCCCGGCCTCACCCGTCAGACCCAGTACTTC. This chain connects TRBV9 to TRBJ2-5; no reliable D call. The CDR3 totals 15 residues. The germline V gene has CDR1 SGDLS and CDR2 YYNGEE. V lost 3 bases, J lost 6 bases, and 18 bases lay in between.

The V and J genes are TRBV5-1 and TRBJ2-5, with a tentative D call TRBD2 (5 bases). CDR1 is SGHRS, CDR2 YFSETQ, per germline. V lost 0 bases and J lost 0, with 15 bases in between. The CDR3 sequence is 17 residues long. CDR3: CASSLVRGNTYQETQYF. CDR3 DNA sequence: TGCGCCAGCAGCTTGGTTCGGGGAAATACGTACCAAGAGACCCAGTACTTC.